The following is a TCR beta chain sequence with its context. Its antigen is not yet known. There are no base qualities to consult, and no much larger clone falls within one base. Libraries came from the immunoSEQ multiplex PCR assay. The multiplex PCR relied on a mix of 60 forward primers for TCR Vbeta segments and 13 reverse primers for TCR Jbeta segments. Amplification of the CDR3 region of rearranged TCR beta genes was performed with a multiplex PCR assay on genomic DNA. Amplified TCR beta libraries were sequenced as 87-base-pair reads on the Illumina HiSeq System. As for the authors' bioinformatics: Across the roughly 670 repertoires, a later analysis counted tens of millions of unique TCR beta chains, around 11 million of which were shared by at least two donors. Raw reads were error-corrected and collapsed into unique sequences with a nearest-neighbor algorithm that merged closely related sequences to remove PCR and sequencing errors. Alignment of CDR3 sequences to IMGT reference sequences was used to assign V, D and J gene segments. For a sequence to be retained, at least a six-nucleotide match to both a V gene segment and a J gene segment was required. A rearrangement counted as productive if the CDR3 had no stop codons and remained in frame with V and J, and every other rearrangement counted as non-productive. CDR3 was defined by IMGT convention, running from the second conserved V-encoded cysteine to the conserved J-encoded phenylalanine. The earlier analysis of some 540 of the donors excluded any sequence lacking an unambiguous match to a single V gene segment. In an earlier analysis of approximately 560 of the donors, a V segment was called functional when productive rearrangements were above 56.7%, and segregating when the standard deviation between donors exceeded 5%. A statistical classification framework was built to diagnose cytomegalovirus status from the catalog of TCR beta chain sequences. V and J gene assignment, in a later analysis, came from comparing TCR nucleotide sequences with IMGT/GENE-DB human TR gene sequences. The TCRdist pipeline was used in a later analysis to assign CDR3 sequences and most-parsimonious VDJ recombination scenarios. In a later analysis, each TCR beta chain was defined by its CDR3 amino acid sequence together with its V-gene family, and reads without a unique V-gene family were excluded. To address suspected cross-contamination and a sequencing artifact, a later analysis removed around 600 highly shared, low-generation-probability nucleotide sequences. A later analysis calculated a clonal expansion index for each public chain from normalized within-repertoire ranks of inferred template counts. In a later analysis, generation probabilities were computed using a VDJ recombination model fitted to out-of-frame rearrangements, and the results were checked against IGoR. In a later analysis, hypergeometric tests were used to score TCR-TCR, TCR-HLA and TCR-CMV co-occurrence, with a repertoire-size bias correction applied to TCR pairs. In a later analysis, false discovery rates were estimated by permuting HLA or CMV assignments 20 times. In a later analysis, co-occurring TCRs were grouped using DBSCAN, and TCRdist sequence similarity was added for clustering within HLA-allele-positive subsets. Repertoires with fewer than 30,000 or more than 120,000 public chains, plus five repertoires with anomalous nucleotide sharing, were excluded from co-occurrence clustering. In its TCRdb copy, this immuneACCESS table keeps in-frame sequences only and misses some clones. Where compared with another copy, unresolved V genes explain less than half of these, and the others have no known cause. That table supplies the V and J calls and clone size; D and trimming were determined from the DNA. Recorded for this sample are more than 95,000 clones; approximately 69% of them occurred a single time. 11% of the sample belongs to the ten largest clones.

The cohort was made up of 500 to 850 healthy bone marrow donors. All cohort members were sampled while nominally healthy, although unrecorded immune exposures were likely present. The donor was CMV seropositive and belonged to the group of 270 or so seropositive cohort members. Each donor provided a peripheral blood sample, and peripheral blood mononuclear cells were used for TCR beta sequencing. The Qiagen DNeasy Blood Extraction Kit was used to extract genomic DNA from the blood cell samples. The data stem from a study of cytomegalovirus exposure and HLA in healthy donors (dated by TCRdb to the late 2010s). In terms of the full investigation: An earlier analysis of some 500 of the donors reported about 250 Gb of sequence data and some 120 million unique TCR beta sequences from approximately 180 million T cells. An early release covering roughly 600 HLA-typed donors comprised 250 to 350 gigabases of sequencing data and around 86 million unique TCR sequences. Of the 300 to 450 genotyped donors, approximately 83% fell in the genetic ancestry cluster associated with self-reported Caucasian donors. The study was designed to test whether signatures of past pathogen exposure could be identified by cataloging public T cell receptors. The T cell repertoires of roughly 660 subjects were profiled by immunosequencing and related to cytomegalovirus serostatus. A separate validation cohort of 100 to 150 different subjects was used in addition to the roughly 670-subject first cohort. To predict cytomegalovirus infection status, the study combined high-throughput TCR immunosequencing, statistical association of individual TCRs with disease status, and machine learning. A later analysis re-analyzed previously published TCR beta repertoires from roughly 690 donors and added high-resolution HLA genotyping to study TCR occurrence patterns. Rather than using new phenotypic data, the later analysis identified candidate immune exposures from TCR beta sequences and from how often those sequences occurred across donors. An earlier analysis of around 540 of the donors applied high-throughput TCR beta sequencing to assess whether each TCR beta V gene segment acted as functional or pseudogenic. Donor age, sex, ethnicity and CMV serostatus were compiled alongside the repertoire data. Genome-wide SNP genotypes for about 65% of the roughly 700 donors were used in a later genetic analysis, which treated that subset as a discovery cohort. All discovery cohort repertoires had been generated using a single sequencing platform. HLA typing included class I and class II loci at four-digit resolution. Typing coverage differed by locus: A, B, C, DRB1 and DQB1 were typed in roughly 620-630 donors, DQA1 in about 500, DPA1 in 600 to 610, and DPB1 in approximately 450. Roughly five DR-DQ haplotypes were handled as single units for association and clustering because linkage in the cohort was strong. Among some 410 genotyped donors of the cohort, an average of roughly 230,000 unique TCR beta nucleotide sequences was sequenced per donor, of which about 18% were non-productive.

What the research found in general, with its limitations: In a later analysis, several top co-occurrence clusters were reported to appear linked to parvovirus B19, influenza, CMV and Epstein-Barr virus. In a later genetic analysis, a missense DCLRE1C variant was associated with V-gene and J-gene trimming of TCR beta chains, and the association was replicated in an independent cohort. In vitro tests confirmed that a few of the cytomegalovirus-associated TCR beta chains recognize cytomegalovirus antigens. Presence/absence analyses assumed roughly uniform sequencing depth across donors, an assumption that may not hold. When HLA alleles, especially DR and DQ, strongly co-occurred, attributing TCR associations to individual alleles was difficult. In this cohort, only TCR beta chains were sequenced, and detectable features were limited by the absence of alpha or paired-chain data. For the cohort, immune exposure information was limited to CMV serostatus. In an earlier analysis of around 600 of the donors, most TCR beta V segments were observed in productive rearrangements about 90% or about 30% of the time, broadly matching IMGT annotations. Approximately 18 rarely observed V segments, including chromosome 9 orphons, were excluded from the earlier analysis of some 590 of the donors because counts were too low. Some IMGT-functional V segments, including TRBV6-2 and TRBV6-3, could not be told apart with the 87-base-pair reads, so those segments were excluded. Cytomegalovirus status was reported to be diagnosed by the classifier with high specificity and sensitivity in both the original and validation cohorts. Most TCR sequences were observed very rarely across donors, whereas some public TCRs were present in many individuals. According to the authors, the approach could potentially be generalized to other disease states and immunological phenotypes. Because some donors lacked HLA typing at each locus, the association tests relied only on the typed subset. The study gave a list of about 150 TCR beta chains associated with cytomegalovirus. At a false discovery rate of 0.05, a later analysis linked under 20,000 TCR beta sequences to specific HLA alleles. Linkage disequilibrium might explain the correlated functional status among segregating V segments, but an unknown experimental factor could not be excluded. The sequencing pipeline was judged likely to have produced a cluster of highly shared sequence variants as a technical artifact. A later analysis found that TCR association rates varied across HLA loci, with DRB1 alleles showing the most associated TCRs and HLA-C alleles the fewest. A later analysis found that HLA-associated TCR beta chains were more clonally expanded and had lower generation probabilities than equally common non-associated chains. A later genetic analysis reported fewer N-insertions in productive TCRs among donors in an Asian-associated ancestry cluster than the 666-donor mean. In a later analysis, most CMV-associated TCR beta chains were found to appear HLA-restricted, with HLA associations seemingly driven largely by CMV exposure. A further reported finding was that TCR beta sequences accurately predicted the HLA-A and HLA-B alleles for most subjects in the first cohort.

CDR1 and CDR2 are read off the germline V gene as KGHSH and LQKENI. Cut back by 2 bases and 9 bases, the V and J ends lie 11 bases apart. Spanning cysteine to phenylalanine, the CDR3 consists of 13 amino acids. The entry retains the CDR3 DNA only, 39 bases that are in frame from base 1. The receptor was derived from a woman in her forties or fifties in good health and CMV-seropositive. In this chain, TRBV18 is recombined with TRBJ2-1; matching of 6 bases hints at TRBD2 as the D gene. Sequencing used PBMCs. The DNA sequence is given as TGTGCCAGCTCACCAGGGGGAGGCGGTGAGCAGTTCTTC. Its protein is CASSPGGGGEQFF. Extended through the reference TRBV18 and TRBJ2-1 proteins, this CDR3 yields the full variable domain: NAGVMQNPRHLVRRRGQEARLRCSPMKGHSHVYWYRQLPEEGLKFMVYLQKENIIDESGMPKERFSAEFPKEGPSILRIQQVVRGDSAAYFCASSPGGGGEQFFGPGTRLTVL.